The 21 T cell receptor beta chains in this list originate from one sample, sequenced in a study of long-term antiretroviral therapy in people with HIV. With survey level as its setting, the immunoSEQ assay was v3.0. TCRdb keeps only in-frame clones here, not all; method: immunoSEQ multiplex PCR. The data contain roughly 18,000 clones, roughly 91% of them singletons. This material consisted of unsorted PBMCs, taken 3 years after starting antiretroviral therapy. The receptors shown here come from a man between 50 and 59 years old with HIV.

The chain is built from TRBV5-6 and TRBJ1-6; possible D gene TRBD1, 6 bases. The CDR3 length is 13 residues. V was trimmed by 4 bases and J by 7 bases, leaving 9 bases between them. CDR1 and CDR2 (germline): SGHDT, YYEEEE. CDR3 coding DNA: TGTGCCAGCAGCCCTACAGGGAATTCACCCCTCCACTTT. Translated, it gives CASSPTGNSPLHF.

The chain is built from TRBV19 and TRBJ1-5; 8 bases line up with TRBD1. This CDR3 comprises 15 residues. CDR1 LNHDA and CDR2 SQIVND come from the germline V gene (reference sequence). V lost 3 bases, J lost 5 bases, and 6 bases stayed unmatched. CDR3 DNA sequence: TGTGCCAGTAGTATGGGATCACAGGGGGATCAGCCCCAGCATTTT. Translated: CASSMGSQGDQPQHF. The complete variable domain, with remaining parts taken from reference TRBV19 and TRBJ1-5, reads DGGITQSPKYLFRKEGQNVTLSCEQNLNHDAMYWYRQDPGQGLRLIYYSQIVNDFQKGDIAEGYSVSREKKESFPLTVTSAQKNPTAFYLCASSMGSQGDQPQHFGDGTRLSIL.

V gene TRBV29-1 combines with J gene TRBJ2-1; 9 nucleotides match TRBD1. The CDR3 spans 14 residues. After removal of 3 bases from V and 9 bases from J, the junction contained 9 bases not matched to a gene. Germline CDR1 reads SQVTM; CDR2 reads ANQGSEA. The CDR3 protein is CSVDLTGGMFEQFF. DNA for the CDR3: TGCAGCGTTGACCTGACAGGGGGGATGTTTGAGCAGTTCTTC.

The CDR3 nucleotides are TGCAGCGTTGGGGCGACAGGAAGATTGGACGAGCAGTACTTC. This gives the protein CSVGATGRLDEQYF. The chain recombines TRBV29-1 with TRBJ2-7; TRBD1 might be the D (6 bases). CDR3 length: 14 amino acids. Trimming pared 4 bases from V and 5 bases from J, leaving 18 bases between. The germline V gene has CDR1 SQVTM and CDR2 ANQGSEA.

The V and J genes are TRBV27 and TRBJ1-3; D perhaps matches TRBD1 (5 bases). Germline values: CDR1 MNHEY, CDR2 SMNVEV (reference sequence). The CDR3 has 17 amino acids. Trimming took 5 bases from V and 1 from J, leaving 18 bases between them. The CDR3: CASSPGTRQSSGNTIYF. CDR3 DNA sequence: TGTGCCAGCAGTCCCGGCACAAGACAGTCTTCTGGAAACACCATATATTTT.

The CDR3 DNA is TGTGCCAGTAGTGTGACAGGGGGTAGCGGGGAGCTGTTTTTT. The encoded protein is CASSVTGGSGELFF. This sequence joins TRBV19 and TRBJ2-2, with 9 bases matching TRBD1. V was clipped by 5 bases and J by 7 bases; unmatched bases: 5. This CDR3 region has 14 residues. Germline V gene lookup returns CDR1 LNHDA and CDR2 SQIVND (reference sequence).

This clone was observed a single time. This chain joins TRBV4-1 and TRBJ1-5, with D uncertain. V was cut by 4 bases and J by 4 bases, with 8 bases left in between. CDR3 length: 13 residues. Germline V lookup: CDR1 MGHRA, CDR2 YSYEKL. DNA of the CDR3: TGCGCCAGCAGCCTTACAGAGAATCAGCCCCAGCATTTT. Residues: CASSLTENQPQHF.

V gene TRBV7-6 combines with J gene TRBJ2-2, with 8 bases lining up with TRBD1. The CDR3 has 15 amino acids. Germline V gene sequence: CDR1 SGHVS, CDR2 FNYEAQ. The J segment lost 4 bases and the V segment lost 4 bases, leaving 5 bases of the junction unmatched. This CDR3 is CASSSGQGTTGELFF. CDR3 DNA: TGTGCCAGCAGCTCTGGACAGGGTACCACCGGGGAGCTGTTTTTT.

The chain combines TRBV19 with TRBJ1-6; no firm D call. CDR1 is LNHDA, CDR2 SQIVND, per germline (reference sequence). V was shortened by 0 bases and J by 8 bases, with 2 bases between the two germline ends. This CDR3 is built from 12 residues. CDR3 protein: CASSIEYSPLHF. CDR3 DNA: TGTGCCAGTAGTATAGAATATTCACCCCTCCACTTT. The entire variable domain, with the rest obtained from reference TRBV19 and TRBJ1-6, is as follows: DGGITQSPKYLFRKEGQNVTLSCEQNLNHDAMYWYRQDPGQGLRLIYYSQIVNDFQKGDIAEGYSVSREKKESFPLTVTSAQKNPTAFYLCASSIEYSPLHFGNGTRLTVT.

This clone was counted once. The chain couples TRBV2 to TRBJ1-4; D possibly corresponds to TRBD1 (6 bases). V lost 7 bases to trimming and J lost 4 bases, with 22 bases between them. Per the germline V gene, CDR1 is SNHLY and CDR2 is FYNNEI. CDR3 size: 17 residues. CDR3 nucleotide sequence: TGTGCCAGCATACAGGGCCCACCCCTCTCTATTAATGAAAAACTGTTTTTT. Protein: CASIQGPPLSINEKLFF.

V gene TRBV29-1 combines with J gene TRBJ1-2; D uncertain. CDR1 is SQVTM, CDR2 ANQGSEA, per germline. Trimming stripped 3 bases from V and 3 bases from J, with 8 bases between. This CDR3 comprises 12 residues. The CDR3 region is CSVDLQDYGYTF. The DNA of the CDR3 is TGCAGCGTTGACCTCCAAGACTATGGCTACACCTTC.

The CDR3 DNA sequence: TGCGCCAGCAGCCAAGGGGCGAGGGGCGGCAACTATGGCTACACCTTC. It codes for CASSQGARGGNYGYTF. The chain combines TRBV4-3 with TRBJ1-2; perhaps TRBD1 as D (5 bases). The CDR3 length is 16 residues. The V gene's germline CDR1 is LGHNA and CDR2 YSLEER. V gave up 1 base and J gave up 2 bases, with 14 bases separating them.

Here the CDR3 DNA reads TGTGCCAGCAGTTCCCCTAGCGATACGCAGTATTTT. This gives the protein CASSSPSDTQYF. This sequence joins TRBV28 and TRBJ2-3; D is possibly TRBD2 (5 bases). CDR1 and CDR2 from the germline V gene are MDHEN and SYDVKM. V lost 4 bases and J 6 bases, leaving 8 bases between the germline ends. The length of the CDR3 is 12 residues.

The chain employs TRBV27 and TRBJ2-3; TRBD2 matches 7 bases. After removal of 3 bases from V and 6 bases from J, the junction contained 6 bases not matched to a gene. The CDR3 contains 14 residues. CDR1 is MNHEY and CDR2 is SMNVEV in the germline V gene (reference sequence). The CDR3 DNA follows: TGTGCCAGCAGTTTCGTCGGGGAGGGTGATACGCAGTATTTT. The encoded protein is CASSFVGEGDTQYF.

The rearrangement joins TRBV6-1 to TRBJ1-2; D not resolved. The CDR3 is 14 amino acids. CDR1 and CDR2 (germline): MNHNS, SASEGT. V was trimmed by 7 bases and J by 4 bases, leaving 16 bases between them. This CDR3 reads CASKPGGWSYGYTF. The CDR3 DNA is TGTGCCAGCAAACCGGGAGGCTGGAGCTATGGCTACACCTTC.

The rearrangement links TRBV5-1 to TRBJ1-1; tentatively, D is TRBD1 (5 bases). V gave up 2 bases and J gave up 3 bases, with 11 bases separating them. The CDR3 totals 14 residues. Per germline, CDR1 SGHRS and CDR2 YFSETQ. The CDR3: CASSFQGVDTEAFF. As DNA, the CDR3 is TGCGCCAGCAGCTTCCAGGGCGTTGACACTGAAGCTTTCTTT.

The chain is built from TRBV5-1 and TRBJ2-2; D gene ambiguous. Germline V lookup: CDR1 SGHRS, CDR2 YFSETQ. Trimming pared 6 bases from V and 0 bases from J, leaving 9 bases between. The CDR3 contains 14 residues. This chain's CDR3 is CASTDGANTGELFF. CDR3 sequence (DNA): TGCGCCAGCACGGACGGCGCGAACACCGGGGAGCTGTTTTTT.

The chain uses TRBV5-1 and TRBJ2-7, with D tentatively TRBD2 (6 bases). The germline V gene has CDR1 SGHRS and CDR2 YFSETQ. V lost 2 bases and J 3 bases, leaving 9 bases between the germline ends. The CDR3 is 13 amino acids. Here the CDR3 DNA reads TGCGCCAGCAGCTTCGGGACTGGCTACGAGCAGTACTTC. Translation gives CASSFGTGYEQYF.

The CDR3 coding sequence is TGTGCCAGCAGCTTAGCGGGCGTCTCTGGAAACACCATATATTTT. Translated, it gives CASSLAGVSGNTIYF. This sequence joins TRBV11-2 and TRBJ1-3; D is undetermined. The germline CDR1 and CDR2 sequences are SGHAT and FQNNGV. V was shortened by 1 base and J by 0 bases, with 7 bases between the two germline ends. The CDR3 has 15 residues.

The chain is built from TRBV25-1 and TRBJ1-2, with D perhaps TRBD1 (5 bases). There are 10 residues in the CDR3. The germline gives CDR1 MGHDK, CDR2 SYGVNS. V dropped 11 bases and J dropped 8 bases, with 12 bases sitting between them. CDR3 amino acids: CAPSGGGYTF. CDR3 sequence (DNA): TGTGCCCCCTCCGGGGGAGGCTACACCTTC.

This clone showed up just once. The rearrangement uses TRBV14 and TRBJ2-7; TRBD2 might be the D (7 bases). V was pared by 4 bases and J by 7 bases, with 11 bases between. This CDR3 contains 12 residues. In germline, CDR1 is SGHDN, CDR2 FVKESK. Here the CDR3 DNA reads TGTGCCAGCAGCCCGGGGGGCCCTGAGCAGTACTTC. Translating gives CASSPGGPEQYF.